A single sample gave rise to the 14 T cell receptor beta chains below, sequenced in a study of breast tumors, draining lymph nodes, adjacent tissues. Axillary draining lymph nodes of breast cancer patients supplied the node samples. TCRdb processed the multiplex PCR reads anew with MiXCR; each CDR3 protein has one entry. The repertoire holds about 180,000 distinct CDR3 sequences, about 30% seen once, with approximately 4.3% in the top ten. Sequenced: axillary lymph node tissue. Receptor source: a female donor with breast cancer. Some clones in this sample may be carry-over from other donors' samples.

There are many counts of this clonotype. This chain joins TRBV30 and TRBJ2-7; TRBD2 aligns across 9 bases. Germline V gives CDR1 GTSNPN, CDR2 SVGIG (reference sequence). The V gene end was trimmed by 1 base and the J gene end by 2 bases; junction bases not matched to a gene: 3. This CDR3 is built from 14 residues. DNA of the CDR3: TGTGCCTGGAGTGAGGTAGCGGGAGCCTACGAGCAGTACTTC. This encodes CAWSEVAGAYEQYF.

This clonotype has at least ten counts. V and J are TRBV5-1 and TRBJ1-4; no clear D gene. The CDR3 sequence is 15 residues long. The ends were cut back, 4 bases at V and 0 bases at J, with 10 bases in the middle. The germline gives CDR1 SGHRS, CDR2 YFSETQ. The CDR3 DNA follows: TGCGCCAGCAGCGAAACATACGCAACTAATGAAAAACTGTTTTTT. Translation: CASSETYATNEKLFF. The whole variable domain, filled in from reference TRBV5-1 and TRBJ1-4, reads KAGVTQTPRYLIKTRGQQVTLSCSPISGHRSVSWYQQTPGQGLQFLFEYFSETQRNKGNFPGRFSGRQFSNSRSEMNVSTLELGDSALYLCASSETYATNEKLFFGSGTQLSVL.

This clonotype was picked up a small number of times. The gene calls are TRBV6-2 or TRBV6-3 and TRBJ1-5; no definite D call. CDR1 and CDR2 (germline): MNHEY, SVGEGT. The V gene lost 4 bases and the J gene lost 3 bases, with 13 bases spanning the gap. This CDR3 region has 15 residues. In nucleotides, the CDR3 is TGTGCCAGCAGTTCATCGTATAATTCCAATCAGCCCCAGCATTTT. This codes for CASSSSYNSNQPQHF.

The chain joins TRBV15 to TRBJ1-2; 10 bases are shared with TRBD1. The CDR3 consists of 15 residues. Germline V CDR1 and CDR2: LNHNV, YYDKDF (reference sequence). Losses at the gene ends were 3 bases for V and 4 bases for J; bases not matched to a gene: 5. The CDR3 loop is CATSRETGGFYGYTF. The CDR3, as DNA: TGTGCCACCAGCAGGGAGACAGGGGGCTTCTATGGCTACACCTTC.

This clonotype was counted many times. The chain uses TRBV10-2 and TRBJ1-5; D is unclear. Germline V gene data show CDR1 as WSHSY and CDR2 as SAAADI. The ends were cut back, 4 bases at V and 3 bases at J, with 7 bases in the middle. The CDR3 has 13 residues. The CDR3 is CASSAGPNQPQHF. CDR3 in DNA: TGCGCCAGCAGTGCTGGGCCCAATCAGCCCCAGCATTTT.

The CDR3 DNA reads TGTGCCAGCAGTTTCCGACAATACTACGAGCAGTACTTC. Its translation is CASSFRQYYEQYF. The rearrangement uses TRBV12-3 or TRBV12-4 and TRBJ2-7; D is ambiguous. V lost 3 bases to trimming and J lost 3 bases, with 9 bases between them. The CDR3 has 13 amino acids.

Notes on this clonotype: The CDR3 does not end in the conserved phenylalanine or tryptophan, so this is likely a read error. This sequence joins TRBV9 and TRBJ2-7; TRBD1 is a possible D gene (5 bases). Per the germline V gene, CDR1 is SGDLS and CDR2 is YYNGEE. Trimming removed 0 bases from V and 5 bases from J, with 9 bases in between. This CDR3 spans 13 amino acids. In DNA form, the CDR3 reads TGTGCCAGCAGCGTAGGACAGTTCAACGAGCAGTACTCC. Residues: CASSVGQFNEQYS.

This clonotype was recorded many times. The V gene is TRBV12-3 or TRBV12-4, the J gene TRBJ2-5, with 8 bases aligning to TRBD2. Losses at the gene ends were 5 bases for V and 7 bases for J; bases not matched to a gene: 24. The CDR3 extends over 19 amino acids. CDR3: CASSPLGGTGLAPLRTQYF. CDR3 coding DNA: TGTGCCAGCAGTCCTCTCGGGGGTACTGGACTAGCTCCTCTAAGGACCCAGTACTTC.

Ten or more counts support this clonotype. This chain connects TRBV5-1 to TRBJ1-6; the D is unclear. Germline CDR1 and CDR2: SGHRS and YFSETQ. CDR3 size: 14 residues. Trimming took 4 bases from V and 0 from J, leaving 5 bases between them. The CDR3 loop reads CASSLPSYNSPLHF. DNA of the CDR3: TGCGCCAGCAGCCTACCCTCCTATAATTCACCCCTCCACTTT.

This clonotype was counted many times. CDR3 in amino acids: CASSTTPPGSYNEQFF. CDR3 in DNA: TGTGCCAGCAGCACGACTCCGCCGGGCTCCTACAATGAGCAGTTCTTC. The chain combines TRBV5-6 with TRBJ2-1; no firm D call. This CDR3 is 16 amino acids long. The ends were cut back, 4 bases at V and 0 bases at J, with 14 bases in the middle. The germline V gene encodes CDR1 SGHDT and CDR2 YYEEEE.

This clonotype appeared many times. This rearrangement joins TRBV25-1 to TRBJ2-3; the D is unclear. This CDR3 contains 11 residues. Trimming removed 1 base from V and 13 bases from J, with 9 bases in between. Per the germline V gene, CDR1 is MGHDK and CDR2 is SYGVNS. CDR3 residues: CASSESRREYF. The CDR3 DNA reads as TGTGCCAGCAGTGAATCCCGCCGGGAGTATTTT.

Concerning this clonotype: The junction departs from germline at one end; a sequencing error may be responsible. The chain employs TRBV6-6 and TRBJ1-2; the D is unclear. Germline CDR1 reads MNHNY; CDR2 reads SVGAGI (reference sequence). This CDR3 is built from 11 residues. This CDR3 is CASSHSIGYTF. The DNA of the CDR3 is TGTGCCAGCAGTCACTCGATTGGCTACACCTTC.

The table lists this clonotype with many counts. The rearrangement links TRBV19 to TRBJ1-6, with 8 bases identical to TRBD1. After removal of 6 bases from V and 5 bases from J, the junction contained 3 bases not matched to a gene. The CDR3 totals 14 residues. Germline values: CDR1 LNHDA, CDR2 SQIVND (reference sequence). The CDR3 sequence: CASSTTGDNSPLHF. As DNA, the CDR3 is TGTGCCAGTAGCACGACAGGGGATAATTCACCCCTCCACTTT.

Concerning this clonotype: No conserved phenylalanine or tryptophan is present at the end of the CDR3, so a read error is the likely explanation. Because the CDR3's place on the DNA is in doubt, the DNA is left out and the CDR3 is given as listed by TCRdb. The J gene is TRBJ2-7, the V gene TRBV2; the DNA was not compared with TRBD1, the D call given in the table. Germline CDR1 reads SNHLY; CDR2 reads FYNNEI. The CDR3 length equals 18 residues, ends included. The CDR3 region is CASSEGTGVGQRAYEHYL.